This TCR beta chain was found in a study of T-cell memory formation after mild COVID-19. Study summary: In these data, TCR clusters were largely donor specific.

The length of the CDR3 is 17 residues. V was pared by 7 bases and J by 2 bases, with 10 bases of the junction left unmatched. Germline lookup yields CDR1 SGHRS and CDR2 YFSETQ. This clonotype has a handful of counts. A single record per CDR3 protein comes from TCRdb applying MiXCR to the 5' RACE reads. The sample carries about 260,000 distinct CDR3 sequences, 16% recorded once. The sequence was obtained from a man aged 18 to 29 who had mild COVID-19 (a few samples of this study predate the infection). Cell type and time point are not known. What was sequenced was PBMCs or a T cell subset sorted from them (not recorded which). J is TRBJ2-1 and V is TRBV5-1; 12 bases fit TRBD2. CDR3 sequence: CASFSGASGGAYNEQFF. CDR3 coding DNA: TGCGCCAGCTTCTCCGGGGCTAGCGGGGGGGCCTACAATGAGCAGTTCTTC.